Listed below are T cell receptor beta chains from one sample, sequenced in a study of blood T cells in healthy people across ages. TCRdb reanalysed the 5' RACE reads using MiXCR and keeps one entry per CDR3 protein. This table holds 1.5 million to 2 million distinct CDR3 sequences, approximately 30% found once. Sequenced input: blood. The receptors here all came from a woman aged 30 to 39 in good health. Each CDR3 is given with its conserved first and last residue. D genes are given only for firm matches. Size values are once, few and many counts, or a class for expanded clones, and some rows have none.

clone_size | j_call | d_call | v_call | cdr3_nt | cdr3_aa
many | TRBJ2-1 | NA | TRBV7-6 | TGTGCCAGCAGCGGGCGGTCCGATGAGCAGTTCTTC | CASSGRSDEQFF
few | TRBJ2-6 | TRBD1 | TRBV28 | TGTGCCAGCAGTTTAGGACAGGGACTGGCTGGGGCCAACGTCCTGACTTTC | CASSLGQGLAGANVLTF
many | TRBJ2-7 | TRBD1 | TRBV29-1 | TGCAGCGTGGAGGACAGGGAGGACGAGCAGTACTTC | CSVEDREDEQYF
NA | TRBJ2-4 | TRBD1 | TRBV18 | TGTGCCAGCTCACGAGACAGGGGGGACATTCAGTACTTC | CASSRDRGDIQYF
once | TRBJ2-7 | NA | TRBV30 | TGTGCCTGGAGCGCCCCAGGACCGGAGCAGTACTTC | CAWSAPGPEQYF
NA | TRBJ1-5 | NA | TRBV24-1 | TGTGCCACCAGTGATGCCCGGATGCCAGATAGCAATCGGCCCCAGCATTTT | CATSDARMPDSNRPQHF
many | TRBJ2-5 | NA | TRBV7-3 | TGTGCCAGCAGCCTTCGATACGGGGTACAAGAGACCCAGTACTTC | CASSLRYGVQETQYF
few | TRBJ1-4 | NA | TRBV7-2 | TGTGCCAGCAGCTTAGACCCAAGTGGAAAACTGTTTTTT | CASSLDPSGKLFF
NA | TRBJ2-7 | NA | TRBV5-1 | TGCGCCAGCAGCTTGGAGGCTATCGGGTTCTACGAGCAGTACTTC | CASSLEAIGFYEQYF
NA | TRBJ2-1 | NA | TRBV20-1 | TGCAGTGCTAGAGCTGGAGTCAGGGGCAACAATGAGCAGTTCTTC | CSARAGVRGNNEQFF
many | TRBJ2-7 | NA | TRBV7-2 | TGTGCCAGCAGCTTAGGCCGGGGCTACGAGCAGTACTTC | CASSLGRGYEQYF
NA | TRBJ2-1 | TRBD2 | TRBV20-1 | TGCAGTGCTAGACCTAGCGGGAGGCTCTACAATGAGCAGTTCTTC | CSARPSGRLYNEQFF
NA | TRBJ2-1 | TRBD1 | TRBV13 | TGTGCCAGCAGCTTCTATCAGGGGGCGGGCGGGAATGAGCAGTTCTTC | CASSFYQGAGGNEQFF
many | TRBJ2-7 | NA | TRBV27 | TGTGCCAGCAGCGGACAGAGCTCCTACGAGCAGTACTTC | CASSGQSSYEQYF
NA | TRBJ2-5 | NA | TRBV28 | TGTGCCAGCAGTTCAAACCCGACAGTCCAAGAGACCCAGTACTTC | CASSSNPTVQETQYF
few | TRBJ1-1 | TRBD1 | TRBV29-1 | TGCAGCGGGGGGACAGGGACTAACACTGAAGCTTTCTTT | CSGGTGTNTEAFF
few | TRBJ1-5 | NA | TRBV4-3 | TGCGCCAGCAGCCAAGGGACAGAGCCTTATAGCAATCAGCCCCAGCATTTT | CASSQGTEPYSNQPQHF
few | TRBJ1-4 | NA | TRBV6-6 | TGTGCCAGCAGTTACGGAGAGGCTGAAAAACTGTTTTTT | CASSYGEAEKLFF
few | TRBJ2-5 | NA | TRBV4-3 | TGCGCCAGCAGCCGCTCTCACCGTGGGCAAGAGACCCAGTACTTC | CASSRSHRGQETQYF
few | TRBJ2-7 | NA | TRBV7-9 | TGTGCCAGCAGCTACTCCGAATATGGGGGCGAGCAGTACTTC | CASSYSEYGGEQYF
few | TRBJ2-1 | TRBD2 | TRBV7-2 | TGTGCCAGCAGCTTTATTTTTAGCGGGACTAGAGGGTCCTACAATGAGCAGTTCTTC | CASSFIFSGTRGSYNEQFF
NA | TRBJ2-5 | TRBD2 | TRBV11-2 | TGTGCCAGCAGCTCCCCAGGACTAGCGGGGGGTAGGTTTCAGTACTTC | CASSSPGLAGGRFQYF
few | TRBJ1-1 | NA | TRBV5-1 | TGCGCCAGCCACACCGGGACGGCCAGGAACACTGAAGCTTTCTTT | CASHTGTARNTEAFF
few | TRBJ2-7 | NA | TRBV29-1 | TGCAGCGTTGAGACCGCCCCTCTGTACGAGCAGTACTTC | CSVETAPLYEQYF
NA | TRBJ2-3 | TRBD2 | TRBV20-1 | TGCAGTGCTAGACATCTAGCGGGAGATGAGGCAGATACGCAGTATTTT | CSARHLAGDEADTQYF
many | TRBJ2-1 | NA | TRBV20-1 | TGCAGTGCTAGAGATCGCGCCGGCAATGAGCAGTTCTTC | CSARDRAGNEQFF
many | TRBJ2-5 | NA | TRBV20-1 | TGCAGTGCTAGGCGGGACCGCCGAGAGACCCAGTACTTC | CSARRDRRETQYF
many | TRBJ2-1 | TRBD2 | TRBV9 | TGTGCCAGCAGCGTAGGGGCAAGACTAGCGTTGGATGAGCAGTTCTTC | CASSVGARLALDEQFF
few | TRBJ1-5 | NA | TRBV2 | TGTGCCAGCAGTCAGTCCCAGGGATACGGTCAGCCCCAGCATTTT | CASSQSQGYGQPQHF
NA | TRBJ1-5 | NA | TRBV21-1 | TGTGCCAGCAGCAAAGCGGCAGGGGCGAGATTCCATCAGCCCCAGCATTTT | CASSKAAGARFHQPQHF
many | TRBJ2-5 | NA | TRBV5-5 | TGTGCCAGCAGCTTTATTGGGAGAGAGACCCAGTACTTC | CASSFIGRETQYF
many | TRBJ2-7 | NA | TRBV29-1 | TGCAGCGTTGTTAAGTTCAGCTCCTACGAGCAGTACTTC | CSVVKFSSYEQYF
NA | TRBJ1-2 | NA | TRBV3-1 | TGTGCCAGCAGCCAAGTCGTGGTACGTGAATCATCGCATGGCTACACCTTC | CASSQVVVRESSHGYTF
many | TRBJ2-7 | NA | TRBV29-1 | TGCAGCGTGGCGCCCTCAAGGGGGACCTACGAGCAGTACTTC | CSVAPSRGTYEQYF
few | TRBJ1-5 | NA | TRBV12-3/TRBV12-4 | TGTGCCAGCAGTTTAGGTCCAGGGGATCAGCCCCAGCATTTT | CASSLGPGDQPQHF
NA | TRBJ1-2 | NA | TRBV7-2 | TGTGCCAGCAGCTTAGCGAGGAGTAATGGCTACACCTTC | CASSLARSNGYTF
few | TRBJ2-3 | TRBD2 | TRBV7-9 | TGTGCCAGCAGCCCAAATCTAGGACTAGCGGGAGTGGATACGCAGTATTTT | CASSPNLGLAGVDTQYF
many | TRBJ1-2 | TRBD1 | TRBV6-5 | TGTGCCAGCAGTCAGGACAGGGACCCTTTCGTCTATGGCTACACCTTC | CASSQDRDPFVYGYTF
many | TRBJ2-7 | NA | TRBV5-1 | TGCGCCAGCAGCTTGGAAATCGGCGAGCAGTACTTC | CASSLEIGEQYF
few | TRBJ1-2 | TRBD1 | TRBV20-1 | TGCAGTGCTTCGACAGGGAGATATGGCTACACCTTC | CSASTGRYGYTF
NA | TRBJ2-7 | TRBD2 | TRBV7-2 | TGTGCCAGCAGCTCGGGACTAGCGGGAGGAAACTACAAGCAGTACTTC | CASSSGLAGGNYKQYF
few | TRBJ2-5 | TRBD1 | TRBV6-6 | TGTGCCAGCAGAAGGACAGGCCAGGTGGAGACCCAGTACTTC | CASRRTGQVETQYF
NA | TRBJ2-7 | TRBD2 | TRBV20-1 | TGCAGTGCTAGCGGACCTAGCGGGAGCTCCTACAATGAGCAGTACTTC | CSASGPSGSSYNEQYF
few | TRBJ2-3 | NA | TRBV12-3/TRBV12-4 | TGTGCCAGCAGCCGAAATAGGCCGAGCATCACGCAGTATTTT | CASSRNRPSITQYF
NA | TRBJ2-3 | TRBD2 | TRBV20-1 | TGCAGTGCTAGATTGGGGGAGGGCCTCACAGATACGCAGTATTTT | CSARLGEGLTDTQYF
few | TRBJ1-6 | NA | TRBV6-5 | TGTGCCAGCAGTTACTCGACCCCAGGGTCTTCACCCCTCCACTTT | CASSYSTPGSSPLHF
few | TRBJ2-5 | NA | TRBV29-1 | TGCAGCGGGGGCACAAAAGAGACCCAGTACTTC | CSGGTKETQYF
once | TRBJ2-5 | NA | TRBV2 | TGTGCCAGCAGAGGGTCGTACCAAGAGACCCAGTACTTC | CASRGSYQETQYF
NA | TRBJ2-6 | NA | TRBV3-1 | TGTGCCAGCAGCCAAAACACGGGGCCAGGGAGACTCTCTGGGGCCAACGTCCTGACTTTC | CASSQNTGPGRLSGANVLTF
many | TRBJ2-5 | NA | TRBV12-3/TRBV12-4 | TGTGCCAGCACCCTCGGACAGATTCTACAAGAGACCCAGTACTTC | CASTLGQILQETQYF
many | TRBJ2-1 | NA | TRBV20-1 | TGCAGTGCTAGAGGGTACACCCAGTACAATGAGCAGTTCTTC | CSARGYTQYNEQFF
NA | TRBJ1-2 | NA | TRBV12-3/TRBV12-4 | TGTGCCAGCGGTTTCGGGGAAAGTGGCTACACCTTC | CASGFGESGYTF
NA | TRBJ2-1 | TRBD2 | TRBV9 | TGTGCCAGCAGCGTTGATAGCGGGAGTTCCTACAATGAGCAGTTCTTC | CASSVDSGSSYNEQFF
many | TRBJ2-7 | NA | TRBV7-2 | TGTGCCAGCAGCTTCGACTTCTCCTACGAGCAGTACTTC | CASSFDFSYEQYF
few | TRBJ2-7 | NA | TRBV3-1 | TGTGCCTGCAGCCAGAGGACACCCTACGAGCAGTACTTC | CACSQRTPYEQYF
NA | TRBJ1-5 | NA | TRBV7-2 | TGTGCCAGCAGCTCCCCCGATCGTCAGCCCCAGCATTTT | CASSSPDRQPQHF
NA | TRBJ1-1 | NA | TRBV6-5 | TGTGCCAGCAGTTACTCAGTGCAGGGACTAGGGGACACTGAAGCTTTCTTT | CASSYSVQGLGDTEAFF
NA | TRBJ1-1 | NA | TRBV7-9 | TGTGCCAGCAGCCTAGGGGGAGAACGGTGGGCTTTCTTT | CASSLGGERWAFF
few | TRBJ1-1 | NA | TRBV29-1 | TGCAGCGTTGCAGGGTCCGGCGCTGAAGCTTTCTTT | CSVAGSGAEAFF
many | TRBJ2-6 | TRBD2 | TRBV15 | TGTGCCACCAGCAGAGAATCTAGCGGGAGGAGTGGGGCCAACGTCCTGACTTTC | CATSRESSGRSGANVLTF